This TCR beta chain was obtained from a study of beta chain features in type 1 diabetes. Sequenced material consisted of expressed TCRB transcripts (all of the isolated RNA was reverse transcribed). The table came from immunoSEQ multiplex PCR; TCRdb's copy has only in-frame clones and leaves some out. The sample records roughly 340,000 clones, around 12% being singletons. Findings and caveats of the study: Shortening that was moderate but significant affected the TCRB CDR3s of Type 1 diabetes patients in all four CD4+ subsets. Across patients, naive, central memory and Treg TCRB repertoires exhibited apparently greater similarity than was observed across healthy donors.

The CDR3 runs 15 residues. Germline-derived CDR1 and CDR2 are SEHNR and FQNEAQ (reference sequence). V lost 4 bases and J lost 2, with 12 bases in between. In the case of this clone: The antigen remains unidentified.

What was sequenced was naive CD4+ T cells from blood. This receptor was taken from a woman between 18 and 30 years old with type 1 diabetes. This chain connects TRBV7-9 to TRBJ2-1, with D perhaps TRBD1 (6 bases). CDR3: CASSSQGNPYNEQFF. CDR3 sequence (DNA): TGTGCCAGCAGCTCACAGGGCAATCCCTACAATGAGCAGTTCTTC.